Sequencing of this T cell receptor beta chain was carried out in a study of blood T cell repertoires in COVID-19. Whole-study context: There were acute and convalescent COVID-19 samples, and they came from the United States, Italy and Spain.

V trimming: 3 bases; J trimming: 13 bases; junction bases outside the gene matches: 11. CDR3 size: 13 residues. Germline V gene lookup returns CDR1 DFQATT and CDR2 SNEGSKA (reference sequence). TCRdb keeps only in-frame clones here, not all; method: immunoSEQ multiplex PCR. The sample lists more than 80,000 clones, roughly 88% occurring once. The chain employs TRBV20-1 and TRBJ1-4; 7 bases map to TRBD1. Sequenced sample: peripheral blood. The receptor was derived from a woman at least 80 years old with active or convalescent COVID-19. CDR3 protein: CSASILQGQGLFF. In DNA form, the CDR3 reads TGCAGTGCTAGTATATTACAGGGGCAGGGACTGTTTTTT.